Included here is one T cell receptor beta chain sequence, with context. The sample belongs to a study of blood T cell repertoires in COVID-19. Germline V gene data show CDR1 as SGHDT and CDR2 as YYEEEE. J was trimmed by 5 bases and V by 4 bases; bases with no gene match: 11. CDR3 length: 15 amino acids. Repertoires were generated with immunoSEQ multiplex PCR, while TCRdb's copy carries only in-frame clones and drops some. Of about 83,000 clones listed, approximately 86% are singletons. The chain employs TRBV5-6 and TRBJ1-1; TRBD1 aligns across 7 bases. The sequence was collected from an elderly man with active or convalescent COVID-19. Sequencing was carried out using peripheral blood. Here the CDR3 reads CASSAQDRVRTEAFF. The CDR3 DNA is TGTGCCAGCAGCGCCCAAGACAGGGTACGGACTGAAGCTTTCTTT.